The 14 T cell receptor beta chains below come from one sample, sequenced in a study of blood T cells in healthy people across ages. Alongside a J-beta primer mix, a sample-barcoded 5' primer served in a second PCR lasting roughly 7 to 12 cycles. TCRdb passed the 5' RACE reads through MiXCR, listing each CDR3 protein once. Of approximately 900,000 distinct CDR3 sequences listed, 25% to 35% are singletons. Another study also made use of these data, one on T cells of mothers and their children.

Sequenced material: blood. These receptors were collected from a woman aged 40 to 50 in good health.

J is TRBJ2-3 and V is TRBV28; perhaps D is TRBD1 or TRBD2 (5 bases each). Germline CDR1 reads MDHEN; CDR2 reads SYDVKM. This CDR3 region has 14 residues. Trimming cost V 7 bases and J 2 bases, with 13 bases left between them. This chain's CDR3 is CASKYRDPTDTQYF. The DNA for the CDR3 is TGTGCCAGCAAATACCGGGACCCCACAGATACGCAGTATTTT.

The gene calls are TRBV27 and TRBJ1-4; the D gene is possibly TRBD1 (6 bases). Looked up from germline, CDR1 is MNHEY and CDR2 is SMNVEV (reference sequence). This CDR3 has 18 amino acids. The ends were cut back, 7 bases at V and 7 bases at J, with 28 bases in the middle. CDR3 in DNA: TGTGCCAGCAAAAGAGGGGGGGGGCGTTCGTATCCGGGTGAAAAACTGTTTTTT. This translates into CASKRGGGRSYPGEKLFF.

V usage is TRBV7-2 and J usage is TRBJ2-7, with 11 bases that match TRBD2. CDR1 and CDR2 (germline): SGHTA, FQGNSA. The ends lost 1 base at V and 4 bases at J; junction bases unmatched: 6. The CDR3 contains 16 residues. CDR3 loop: CASSLGGSGGVYEQYF. CDR3 in DNA: TGTGCCAGCAGCTTAGGGGGTAGCGGGGGGGTTTACGAGCAGTACTTC.

Many counts were recorded for this clonotype. The V and J genes are TRBV5-6 and TRBJ2-7, with a possible D match to TRBD1 (6 bases). Germline CDR1 SGHDT, CDR2 YYEEEE. The CDR3 is 13 residues long. V lost 7 bases and J 4 bases, leaving 15 bases between the germline ends. The CDR3 nucleotides are TGTGCCAGCGCCTCGGGGACACTTTACGAGCAGTACTTC. This translates into CASASGTLYEQYF.

The genes are TRBV6-2 or TRBV6-3 and TRBJ1-2; D is unclear. The germline V gene has CDR1 MNHEY and CDR2 SVGEGT. Trimming took off 2 bases at V and 8 bases at J, with 33 bases between the two ends. The CDR3 runs 20 residues. The CDR3 protein is CASSYPSVMGMTSMVRGYTF. In DNA form, the CDR3 reads TGTGCCAGCAGTTACCCGAGTGTTATGGGGATGACTTCTATGGTTCGCGGCTACACCTTC.

This clonotype was seen a handful of times. V usage is TRBV9 and J usage is TRBJ2-5; a weak D match, TRBD1 (6 bases). V lost 2 bases and J 6 bases, leaving 11 bases between the germline ends. The length of the CDR3 is 13 residues. Germline assignment: CDR1 SGDLS and CDR2 YYNGEE. The CDR3 region has the DNA TGTGCCAGCAGCGTTATGGACAGCAAGACCCAGTACTTC. Its translation: CASSVMDSKTQYF.

This clonotype was recorded many times. This rearrangement joins TRBV10-3 to TRBJ1-4; D is possibly TRBD1 (5 bases). The CDR3 loop spans 14 amino acids. The V gene lost 6 bases and the J gene lost 12 bases, with 20 bases spanning the gap. Germline V gene lookup returns CDR1 ENHRY and CDR2 SYGVKD. CDR3 in amino acids: CAISEGQGSRELFF. The CDR3, as DNA: TGTGCCATCAGCGAAGGACAAGGGTCTCGGGAACTGTTTTTT.

This clonotype was counted once. A read error may account for a junction end that differs from germline. The chain recombines TRBV4-1 with TRBJ2-5; tentatively, D is TRBD2 (5 bases). The end of the DNA fits TRBJ2-7 better, so the J call may be wrong. Germline V gives CDR1 MGHRA, CDR2 YSYEKL. This CDR3 has 14 residues. Here the CDR3 DNA reads TGCACCAGCAGCCAGGATAGAGGGTCCTACGAGCAGTACTTC. Its protein is CTSSQDRGSYEQYF.

Only a few counts were recorded for this clonotype. The rearrangement links TRBV12-3 or TRBV12-4 to TRBJ1-2; a possible D gene is TRBD1 (6 bases). The V gene lost 5 bases and the J gene lost 4 bases, with 17 bases spanning the gap. The CDR3 is made up of 15 amino acids. This CDR3 is CASSPGQNVGYGYTF. The CDR3 DNA reads as TGTGCCAGCAGTCCTGGACAGAATGTCGGCTATGGCTACACCTTC.

The chain couples TRBV2 to TRBJ1-5; 7 bases map to TRBD1. With V trimmed by 5 bases and J by 4 bases, 8 bases remained unmatched. Germline V CDR1 and CDR2: SNHLY, FYNNEI. The CDR3 sequence is 15 residues long. CDR3 nucleotide sequence: TGTGCCAGCAGTTACGACAGGGAAGCAAATCAGCCCCAGCATTTT. Protein: CASSYDREANQPQHF.

This sequence joins TRBV7-8 and TRBJ2-1, with 7 bases identical to TRBD1. The CDR3 sequence is 16 residues long. Germline values: CDR1 SGHVS, CDR2 FQNEAQ. Trimming cost V 4 bases and J 4 bases; bases outside gene matches: 10. CDR3 loop: CASSSERDSRYNEQFF. The DNA of the CDR3 is TGTGCCAGCAGCTCAGAACGGGACAGCAGATACAATGAGCAGTTCTTC.

This clonotype appeared a few times. The J gene is TRBJ2-1, the V gene TRBV11-2; 8 bases fit TRBD2. The V gene end was trimmed by 0 bases and the J gene end by 9 bases; junction bases not matched to a gene: 7. CDR3 length equals 15 residues. CDR1 SGHAT and CDR2 FQNNGV come from the germline V gene. For the CDR3, the DNA is TGTGCCAGCAGCTTAGATCGGGGGGGGCGGGTTGAGCAGTTCTTC. This encodes CASSLDRGGRVEQFF.

The genes are TRBV7-2 and TRBJ1-1, with a weak D call TRBD1 (5 bases). Trimming took 4 bases from V and 4 from J, leaving 19 bases between them. This CDR3 has 16 residues. Germline CDR1 is SGHTA and CDR2 is FQGNSA. The CDR3 loop is CASSSQARGGGTEAFF. The CDR3 nucleotides read TGTGCCAGCAGCTCGCAAGCAAGGGGTGGGGGCACTGAAGCTTTCTTT.

This chain joins TRBV30 and TRBJ2-7; 7 bases are shared with TRBD1. V lost 5 bases to trimming and J lost 4 bases; unmatched junction nucleotides: 8. CDR3 length equals 13 residues. The V gene's germline CDR1 is GTSNPN and CDR2 SVGIG (reference sequence). The CDR3: CAWHRDSRYEQYF. CDR3 in DNA: TGTGCCTGGCACCGGGACAGTCGATACGAGCAGTACTTC.